This T cell receptor (beta chain) was captured in a study of T-cell memory formation after mild COVID-19. Study context: Largely, the TCR clusters proved donor specific. Study observations and caveats: Second-wave clones reaching peak frequency on day 37 lacked confirmed SARS-CoV-2 specificity. Among clones contracting day 15 to 85, CD4/CD8 was balanced, whereas later expanders leaned CD4+. Pre-infection memory showed some responding clones, and this suggested that cross-reactive memory joined.

The CDR3 loop spans 13 amino acids. CDR1 and CDR2 from the germline V gene are LGHNA and YSLEER. Trimming took 1 base from V and 1 from J, leaving 4 bases between them. TCRdb re-called the 5' RACE reads through MiXCR, storing one row per CDR3 protein. There are about 400,000 distinct CDR3 sequences in the sample; around an eighth occur only once, and about 22% lies in the top ten. For this clonotype: Its antigen is undetermined.

The sequence came from a man younger than 30 who had mild COVID-19 (a few samples of this study predate the infection). Cell type and time point are not known. The chain combines TRBV4-3 with TRBJ1-2; D gene unclear. Sequenced sample: PBMCs or a T cell subset sorted from them (not recorded which). The CDR3 sequence is CASSQALNYGYTF. DNA for the CDR3: TGCGCCAGCAGCCAAGCGCTTAACTATGGCTACACCTTC.